The present T cell receptor (beta chain) was sequenced within a study of OX40 agonist ivuxolimab in advanced cancers. Study overall: Every 2 weeks, ivuxolimab was infused into the patients intravenously at between 0.01 and 10 mg/kg. Those enrolled were 82.7% male, with a mean age of 60 years and ages from about 20 to 79.

CDR1 and CDR2 (germline): MGHRA, YSYEKL. The CDR3 consists of 15 residues. V lost 0 bases and J lost 1, with 7 bases in between. The method was immunoSEQ multiplex PCR; TCRdb's version includes in-frame clones alone and lacks a portion of them. The sample carries approximately 22,000 clones, 80% to 90% recorded once. Researchers took blood at baseline, on cycle 4 day 1, and on cycle 7 day 1. This clone has just a few counts. This TCR came from an adult with an advanced solid tumor such as melanoma, head and neck, liver or kidney cancer. The sequences come from CD4+ or CD8+ T cells sorted from blood, collected in a trial of the OX40 agonist ivuxolimab. The genes are TRBV4-1 and TRBJ1-5; D call uncertain. The CDR3, as DNA: TGCGCCAGCAGCCAAGATCTGTCGAGCAATCAGCCCCAGCATTTT. Its translation: CASSQDLSSNQPQHF.